This T cell receptor (beta chain) came from a study of T-cell memory formation after mild COVID-19. Across the whole study: In these data, TCR clusters were largely donor specific.

V dropped 4 bases and J dropped 3; count of bases not matched to a gene: 7. This CDR3 has 16 residues. Germline-derived CDR1 and CDR2 are LNHNV and YYDKDF (reference sequence). From 5'RACE with constant-segment primers came TCR alpha and TCR beta cDNA libraries that carried sample barcodes and UMIs. TCRdb called the 5' RACE reads again in MiXCR, with one record for every CDR3 protein. The repertoire includes about 430,000 distinct CDR3 sequences, roughly 24% of them detected once, and around 9.5% sits in the top ten. Study-wide results and limits: Contracting CD4+ clones lay largely in CM and EM, with CD8+ ones residing in EMRA.

With regard to this clonotype: Its antigen remains unidentified.

This TCR was recovered from an adult woman who had mild COVID-19 (a few samples of this study predate the infection). Cell type and time point are not known. The source material was PBMCs or a T cell subset sorted from them (not recorded which). The chain has TRBV15 and TRBJ1-5; 9 positions agree with TRBD1. Written as DNA, the CDR3 is TGTGCCACCAGCAAATACCGGGACAGGGACAATCAGCCCCAGCATTTT. Its protein is CATSKYRDRDNQPQHF.